Below are 32 T cell receptor beta chains sequenced from a single sample in a study of siplizumab effects on memory and regulatory T cells. Only in-frame clones appear in the TCRdb table, and some are missing; sequencing was by immunoSEQ multiplex PCR. The sample lists about 110,000 clones; 80% to 95% were seen once. The source material was CD4+ T cells sorted from blood. The receptors derive from a human donor in good health.

This clone turned up a few times. The CDR3, as DNA: TGTGCCAGTAGGGCGGAAGGCTGGAATCAGCCCCAGCATTTT. As protein: CASRAEGWNQPQHF. J is TRBJ1-5 and V is TRBV19; D unresolved. The germline V and J ends were trimmed by 6 bases and 4 bases, with 13 bases remaining between them. Germline CDR1 LNHDA, CDR2 SQIVND (reference sequence). CDR3 length: 14 residues.

In its sample, this clone was seen a few times. The rearrangement joins TRBV9 to TRBJ2-3, with D maybe TRBD2 (6 bases). Trimming left V 3 bases short and J 0 bases short, with 11 bases between. This CDR3 has 15 residues. In germline, CDR1 is SGDLS, CDR2 YYNGEE. The CDR3 loop is CASSDSGYSTDTQYF. In DNA, the CDR3 is TGTGCCAGCAGCGATAGCGGATATAGCACAGATACGCAGTATTTT.

The chain joins TRBV20-1 to TRBJ2-7; D ambiguous. Germline V lookup: CDR1 DFQATT, CDR2 SNEGSKA (reference sequence). The CDR3 sequence is 11 residues long. Trimming took off 0 bases at V and 4 bases at J, with 4 bases between the two ends. In DNA, the CDR3 is TGCAGTGCTAGAGACCTATACGAGCAGTACTTC. Its protein product is CSARDLYEQYF.

V is TRBV28 and J is TRBJ1-1; the D is unclear. V was pared by 1 base and J by 6 bases, with 6 bases between. The length of the CDR3 is 12 residues. CDR1 is MDHEN and CDR2 is SYDVKM in the germline V gene. CDR3 bases: TGTGCCAGCAGTTTATCTCTCTCTGAAGCTTTCTTT. Protein: CASSLSLSEAFF.

The table lists this clone with a count of one. The rearrangement uses TRBV23-1 and TRBJ2-2; D not certain. TRBV23-1 is reported as an ORF; its role is uncertain. With 3 bases removed from V and 5 bases from J, the gap between germline ends came to 13 bases. The CDR3 is 15 residues long. CDR3 in amino acids: CASSHRSYQTGELFF. The CDR3 bases are TGCGCCAGCAGTCACCGGTCATATCAAACCGGGGAGCTGTTTTTT.

The rearrangement joins TRBV19 to TRBJ2-7; D unclear. The length of the CDR3 is 13 residues. V lost 3 bases to trimming and J lost 4 bases, with 10 bases between them. From germline, CDR1 is LNHDA and CDR2 SQIVND (reference sequence). The DNA for the CDR3 is TGTGCCAGTAGTATCCTGCACTCATACGAGCAGTACTTC. Amino acid sequence: CASSILHSYEQYF.

This clone appeared a single time. The J gene is TRBJ1-4, the V gene TRBV2, with TRBD1 identical over 7 bases. The germline V gene has CDR1 SNHLY and CDR2 FYNNEI. The CDR3 sequence is 13 residues long. After removal of 5 bases from V and 7 bases from J, the junction contained 4 bases not matched to a gene. The CDR3 spells CASSPRGSEKLFF. In nucleotides, the CDR3 is TGTGCCAGCAGTCCCAGGGGGAGTGAAAAACTGTTTTTT.

The chain combines TRBV5-1 with TRBJ2-7; the match to TRBD2 covers 9 bases. The CDR3 sequence is 14 residues long. Germline V gene sequence: CDR1 SGHRS, CDR2 YFSETQ. V dropped 5 bases and J dropped 2; count of bases not matched to a gene: 5. The CDR3 region is CASRYLAGPYEQYF. The CDR3 DNA sequence: TGCGCCAGCAGATACCTAGCGGGGCCCTACGAGCAGTACTTC.

The rearrangement uses TRBV19 and TRBJ2-5; TRBD2 matches at 11 bases. The CDR3 runs 15 residues. With V trimmed by 7 bases and J by 4 bases, 8 bases remained unmatched. Per the germline V gene, CDR1 is LNHDA and CDR2 is SQIVND (reference sequence). The CDR3 loop is CASKASGGRIETQYF. CDR3 nucleotides: TGTGCCAGTAAAGCTAGCGGGGGGAGGATAGAGACCCAGTACTTC.

V and J are TRBV21-1 and TRBJ1-3; the table's D gene call, TRBD1, was not cross checked with the DNA. TRBV21-1 is recorded as a pseudogene. The CDR3 consists of 14 residues. The CDR3 protein is CASIPRDRRCTIYF. The CDR3 DNA reads TGTGCCAGCATCCCCCGGGACAGGCGGTGCACCATATATTTT.

This clone has only one observation. The rearrangement links TRBV6-5 to TRBJ1-1; D gene unclear. Germline V gene lookup returns CDR1 MNHEY and CDR2 SVGAGI. Trimming pared 8 bases from V and 2 bases from J, leaving 12 bases between. There are 13 residues in the CDR3. The DNA for the CDR3 is TGTGCCAGCCTCGACGGACGTAACACTGAAGCTTTCTTT. Translating it yields CASLDGRNTEAFF.

This chain uses TRBV4-1 with TRBJ2-5; 8 nucleotides agree with TRBD2. This CDR3 has 17 amino acids. Trimming at V came to 4 bases and at J to 2 bases, leaving 12 bases not matched to a gene. Germline CDR1 is MGHRA and CDR2 is YSYEKL. CDR3 coding DNA: TGCGCCAGCAGCCGTTCCCCTCCGGGGGGGGATCAAGAGACCCAGTACTTC. This sequence encodes CASSRSPPGGDQETQYF.

This chain links TRBV19 with TRBJ2-7; D is uncertain. Germline assignment: CDR1 LNHDA and CDR2 SQIVND (reference sequence). CDR3 length: 15 amino acids. V dropped 3 bases and J dropped 4 bases, with 16 bases sitting between them. The CDR3 is CASSITETDWYEQYF. The CDR3 DNA reads as TGTGCCAGTAGTATCACAGAAACCGACTGGTACGAGCAGTACTTC. Full variable domain (remainder filled in from reference TRBV19 and TRBJ2-7): DGGITQSPKYLFRKEGQNVTLSCEQNLNHDAMYWYRQDPGQGLRLIYYSQIVNDFQKGDIAEGYSVSREKKESFPLTVTSAQKNPTAFYLCASSITETDWYEQYFGPGTRLTVT.

This chain uses TRBV5-6 with TRBJ2-3; D gene ambiguous. The CDR3 sequence is 13 residues long. V lost 0 bases, J lost 3 bases, and 5 bases lay in between. CDR1 is SGHDT, CDR2 YYEEEE, per germline. The CDR3 DNA reads TGTGCCAGCAGCTTGGCAAGAACAGATACGCAGTATTTT. It codes for CASSLARTDTQYF.

The chain carries TRBV5-1 and TRBJ2-7; D is perhaps TRBD1 (7 bases). V lost 3 bases and J lost 2, with 12 bases in between. This CDR3 comprises 14 residues. Per germline, CDR1 SGHRS and CDR2 YFSETQ. CDR3 DNA: TGCGCCAGCAGCTCAGGGGGAGGTACCTACGAGCAGTACTTC. Protein: CASSSGGGTYEQYF.

This chain connects TRBV19 to TRBJ2-1, with 7 bases aligning to TRBD1. CDR1 LNHDA and CDR2 SQIVND come from the germline V gene (reference sequence). The CDR3 has 17 residues. V was clipped by 7 bases and J by 0 bases; unmatched bases: 12. The chain's CDR3 is CASMKPRQGSSYNEQFF. The CDR3, as DNA: TGTGCCAGTATGAAACCCAGACAGGGTAGCTCCTACAATGAGCAGTTCTTC.

The chain carries TRBV29-1 and TRBJ1-1, with D tentatively TRBD1 (6 bases). Germline CDR1 is SQVTM and CDR2 is ANQGSEA. The CDR3 extends over 11 amino acids. CDR3 residues: CCGGGLDEAFF. The CDR3 nucleotides are TGCTGTGGGGGGGGGCTAGATGAAGCTTTCTTT.

The rearrangement uses TRBV5-1 and TRBJ2-7, with D uncertain. The CDR3 has 13 amino acids. V was pared by 0 bases and J by 4 bases, with 8 bases between. Per germline, CDR1 SGHRS and CDR2 YFSETQ. The CDR3 region has the DNA TGCGCCAGCAGCTTGGGTTTGGAGTACGAGCAGTACTTC. Translating it yields CASSLGLEYEQYF.

The chain links TRBV1 to TRBJ2-3; TRBD2, as called in the table, went unchecked against the DNA. TRBV1 is a listed pseudogene. The CDR3 extends over 24 amino acids. CDR3 sequence reads: CTSSQSRGGSSGTSGGPSTDTQYF. CDR3 coding DNA: TGCACCAGCAGCCAGAGTCGGGGTGGGTCATCCGGGACTAGCGGGGGCCCTAGCACAGATACGCAGTATTTT.

The chain combines TRBV15 with TRBJ2-4; D gene unclear. The tail of the sequence fits TRBJ2-7 better, so the J call may be wrong. Germline CDR1 is LNHNV and CDR2 is YYDKDF (reference sequence). The length of the CDR3 is 13 residues. The CDR3 protein is CATSRVYGNEQYF. The CDR3 nucleotides are TGTGCCACCAGCAGAGTTTATGGGAACGAGCAGTACTTC.

This clone was observed once. V gene TRBV6-5 combines with J gene TRBJ2-5; 7 bases are shared with TRBD1. Trimming took 2 bases from V and 5 from J; bases not matched to a gene: 8. Germline CDR1 MNHEY, CDR2 SVGAGI. There are 15 residues in the CDR3. The CDR3 DNA reads as TGTGCCAGCAGTTACGGGACAGTTACGTCCGAGACCCAGTACTTC. This encodes CASSYGTVTSETQYF.

V and J are TRBV7-6 and TRBJ2-5; TRBD2 matches 7 bases. Per germline, CDR1 SGHVS and CDR2 FNYEAQ. With 1 base clipped from V and 4 bases from J, the junction kept 9 bases outside the gene matches. The CDR3 is 16 residues long. The CDR3 DNA reads as TGTGCCAGCAGCTTAGGCTCGGCGGGAGAGGGAGAGACCCAGTACTTC. Its protein product is CASSLGSAGEGETQYF. The whole variable domain, filled in from reference TRBV7-6 and TRBJ2-5, reads GAGVSQSPRYKVTKRGQDVALRCDPISGHVSLYWYRQALGQGPEFLTYFNYEAQQDKSGLPNDRFSAERPEGSISTLTIQRTEQRDSAMYRCASSLGSAGEGETQYFGPGTRLLVL.

V and J are TRBV11-3 and TRBJ2-3; weak D call: TRBD2 (5 bases). Per the germline V gene, CDR1 is SGHNT and CDR2 is YENEEA. This CDR3 contains 16 residues. V was shortened by 1 base and J by 3 bases, with 14 bases between the two germline ends. For the CDR3, the DNA is TGTGCCAGCAGCTTAGGTAACAGCCCGGGGACAGATACGCAGTATTTT. Its translation: CASSLGNSPGTDTQYF.

The chain is built from TRBV2 and TRBJ2-7, with 10 bases identical to TRBD2. The CDR3 length is 16 residues. Unmatched junction bases numbered 6, after V lost 3 bases and J lost 1 base. Germline V CDR1 and CDR2: SNHLY, FYNNEI. The CDR3, as DNA: TGTGCCAGCAGTGACCGTCGTAGCGGGGGGTCCTACGAGCAGTACTTC. Translating gives CASSDRRSGGSYEQYF.

The V and J genes are TRBV19 and TRBJ1-2; D gene unclear. Germline V lookup: CDR1 LNHDA, CDR2 SQIVND (reference sequence). Trimming stripped 4 bases from V and 3 bases from J, with 6 bases between. This CDR3 contains 12 residues. The CDR3 protein is CASSKNDYGYTF. The CDR3, as DNA: TGTGCCAGTAGTAAGAACGACTATGGCTACACCTTC.

The chain employs TRBV28 and TRBJ2-1; 14 nucleotides match TRBD2. The CDR3 consists of 15 residues. Germline trimming cut 5 bases from V and 8 bases from J; bases unmatched to any gene: 5. Germline CDR1 reads MDHEN; CDR2 reads SYDVKM. CDR3 nucleotides: TGTGCCAGCAGTAGAGGGACTAGCGGGGGTGATGAGCAGTTCTTC. Its translation: CASSRGTSGGDEQFF.

This chain connects TRBV19 to TRBJ2-7, with 7 bases lining up with TRBD1. V lost 5 bases to trimming and J lost 1 base; unmatched junction nucleotides: 8. The CDR3 contains 15 residues. The V gene's germline CDR1 is LNHDA and CDR2 SQIVND (reference sequence). In nucleotides, the CDR3 is TGTGCCAGTAGTCGACTCGGGACAGATTCCTACGAGCAGTACTTC. Its translation: CASSRLGTDSYEQYF.

Of note for this clone: At one end the junction does not follow the germline gene, possibly because of a read error. V is TRBV11-3 and J is TRBJ2-1, with D maybe TRBD2 (5 bases). CDR3 size: 14 residues. CDR1 SGHNT and CDR2 YENEEA come from the germline V gene. In DNA, the CDR3 is TGTGCCGGCAGCGGCGAATATTCCTACAATGAGCAGTTCTTC. This sequence encodes CAGSGEYSYNEQFF.

This chain links TRBV4-2 with TRBJ2-5, with 15 bases fitting TRBD2. Germline V CDR1 and CDR2: LGHNA, YNFKEQ. The V and J ends lost 4 bases and 5 bases, in that order; junction bases with no gene match: 8. The CDR3 length is 17 residues. The CDR3 loop reads CASSPWTSGGAPETQYF. The CDR3 DNA follows: TGTGCCAGCAGCCCCTGGACTAGCGGGGGGGCCCCCGAGACCCAGTACTTC.

The chain carries TRBV14 and TRBJ2-5, with 7 bases lining up with TRBD2. J lost 9 bases, V lost 3 bases, and 10 bases had no gene match. The CDR3 is 14 amino acids. Germline CDR1 and CDR2: SGHDN and FVKESK. Written as DNA, the CDR3 is TGTGCCAGCAGCCATTATAGCGGGTCGAGGGCCCAGTACTTC. Translating gives CASSHYSGSRAQYF.

CDR3 loop: CASRGLRGPNYGYTF. CDR3 DNA: TGTGCCAGCAGGGGGTTGCGGGGACCTAACTATGGCTACACCTTC. The V call is TRBV2, the J call TRBJ1-2, with D possibly being TRBD1 (5 bases). The length of the CDR3 is 15 residues. Germline V lookup: CDR1 SNHLY, CDR2 FYNNEI. V gave up 6 bases and J gave up 0 bases, with 14 bases separating them. Filled out from reference TRBV2 and TRBJ1-2, the complete variable domain reads EPEVTQTPSHQVTQMGQEVILRCVPISNHLYFYWYRQILGQKVEFLVSFYNNEISEKSEIFDDQFSVERPDGSNFTLKIRSTKLEDSAMYFCASRGLRGPNYGYTFGSGTRLTVV.

The chain joins TRBV2 to TRBJ1-5, with D unclear. Germline lookup yields CDR1 SNHLY and CDR2 FYNNEI. The CDR3 totals 14 residues. Deletions cut 5 bases from V and 2 bases from J, with 10 bases between. CDR3 protein: CASSQLSGNQPQHF. The CDR3 DNA sequence: TGTGCCAGCAGTCAACTGTCCGGCAATCAGCCCCAGCATTTT.